This TCR beta chain was identified during a study of human T cells and chemical hapten exposure. Study results and limitations: Against controls, expanded TCRs gave rise to significantly more large CDR3 similarity clusters. TCRs above 1 in 1000 frequency stayed constant with DPC sensitization.

Via MiXCR, TCRdb re-called the RACE reads, giving one row per CDR3 protein. The table has just under 350,000 distinct CDR3 sequences, approximately 6.3% seen once. The CDR3 totals 16 residues. Germline V lookup: CDR1 ENHRY, CDR2 SYGVKD. The V end was cut by 2 bases, the J end by 4 bases, with 17 bases between. Ten or more counts support this clonotype. Antigen unknown. The time point here: patch test 1, 2 weeks after DPC sensitization. Regarding treatment: therapeutic diphenylcyclopropenone sensitization with weekly scalp DPC. Unfractionated whole blood was the source of the extracted total RNA. The source is a young woman with alopecia areata. Some clones in this sample may be carry-over from other donors' samples. The chain recombines TRBV10-3 with TRBJ1-2; weak D call: TRBD1 (5 bases). The material sequenced was whole blood, taken in connection with sensitization to the hapten diphenylcyclopropenone (DPC). The CDR3 loop is CAISETGGYGGYGYTF. The CDR3, as DNA: TGTGCCATCAGTGAGACGGGGGGGTACGGCGGCTATGGCTACACCTTC.